This T cell receptor beta chain came from a study of Ad26.COV2.S vaccination and SARS-CoV-2 variants. The overall study: Doses of Ad26.COV2.S were injected into muscle once or twice, 56 days apart.

Using immunoSEQ multiplex PCR, the repertoire was profiled, and TCRdb retains in-frame clones only, with some absent. Counted here are around 450,000 clones, roughly nine tenths occurring once; the ten biggest clones make up approximately 2.5%. Germline V gene sequence: CDR1 SGHAT, CDR2 FQNNGV. Trimming left V 1 base short and J 1 base short, with 11 bases between. The CDR3 sequence is 16 residues long. Treatment of the sample: around 19 received Ad26.COV2.S at low or high dose, single or two shots; 5 received placebo; per-sample allocation not given. The investigators took samples on day 63 after the first vaccine or placebo injection.

V and J are TRBV11-2 and TRBJ2-1; D might be TRBD2 (5 bases). The source is a person aged 18 to 65 who received the Ad26.COV2.S COVID-19 vaccine or a placebo. The sample here was peripheral blood, taken in a trial of Ad26.COV2.S vaccine versus placebo. CDR3 protein: CASSLVGGNSYNEQFF. The CDR3 DNA reads as TGTGCCAGCAGCTTAGTTGGAGGAAATTCCTACAATGAGCAGTTCTTC.